The 3 T cell receptor beta chains listed next were all sequenced from one sample in a study of technical replicates of blood from a handful of donors. Generated by immunoSEQ multiplex PCR, the TCRdb table keeps only in-frame clones and is missing some. The table has tens of thousands of clones, about 97% seen once. Sequencing was carried out using T cells isolated from PBMCs. These receptors originate from a human donor in good health.

This clone occurred once. This chain uses TRBV19 with TRBJ1-2, with TRBD1 identical over 8 bases. The CDR3 covers 13 residues. The ends lost 4 bases at V and 6 bases at J; junction bases unmatched: 4. Germline V gene data show CDR1 as LNHDA and CDR2 as SQIVND (reference sequence). Here the CDR3 reads CASSRAGGDGYTF. As DNA, the CDR3 is TGTGCCAGTAGTAGGGCAGGGGGCGATGGCTACACCTTC.

The chain employs TRBV9 and TRBJ1-5; D ambiguous. The length of the CDR3 is 13 residues. V dropped 1 base and J dropped 5 bases, with 7 bases sitting between them. The germline gives CDR1 SGDLS, CDR2 YYNGEE. The DNA of the CDR3 is TGTGCCAGCAGCGTATCCTTAGATCAGCCCCAGCATTTT. Protein product: CASSVSLDQPQHF.

The chain has TRBV7-7 and TRBJ2-5; the match to TRBD2 covers 12 bases. This CDR3 has 16 amino acids. The ends lost 5 bases at V and 1 base at J; junction bases unmatched: 5. Looked up from germline, CDR1 is SSHAT and CDR2 is FNYEAQ (reference sequence). The CDR3 is CASSARTSGTQETQYF. The CDR3 coding sequence is TGTGCCAGCAGCGCAAGGACTAGCGGGACCCAAGAGACCCAGTACTTC.